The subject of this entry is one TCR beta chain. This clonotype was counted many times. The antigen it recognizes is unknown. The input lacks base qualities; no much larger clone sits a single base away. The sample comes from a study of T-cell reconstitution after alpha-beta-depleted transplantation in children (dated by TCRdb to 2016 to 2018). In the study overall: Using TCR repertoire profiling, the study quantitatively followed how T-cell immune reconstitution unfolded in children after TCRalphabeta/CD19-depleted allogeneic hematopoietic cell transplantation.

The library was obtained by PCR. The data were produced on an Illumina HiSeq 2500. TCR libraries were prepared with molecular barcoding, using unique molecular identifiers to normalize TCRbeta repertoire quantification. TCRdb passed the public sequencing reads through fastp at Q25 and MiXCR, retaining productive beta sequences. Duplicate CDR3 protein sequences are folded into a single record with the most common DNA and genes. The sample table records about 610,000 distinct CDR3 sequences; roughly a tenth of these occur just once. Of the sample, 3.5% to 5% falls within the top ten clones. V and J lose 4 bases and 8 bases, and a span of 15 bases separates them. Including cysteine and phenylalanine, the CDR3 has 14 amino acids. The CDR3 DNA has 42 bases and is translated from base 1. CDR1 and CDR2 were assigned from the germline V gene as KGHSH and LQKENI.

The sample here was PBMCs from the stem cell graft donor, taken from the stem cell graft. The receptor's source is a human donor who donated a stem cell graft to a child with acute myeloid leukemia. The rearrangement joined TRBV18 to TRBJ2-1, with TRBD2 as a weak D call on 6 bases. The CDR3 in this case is CASSRGGGVDEQFF. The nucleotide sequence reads TGTGCCAGCTCACGCGGTGGAGGGGTCGATGAGCAGTTCTTC.